This TCR beta chain comes out of a study of blood T cell repertoires in COVID-19. Overall study context: Sites in the United States, Italy and Spain provided acute and convalescent COVID-19 samples. In each case, the material was cDNA or gDNA derived from T cells, B-cell-depleted T cells, or PBMCs.

V lost 2 bases, J lost 5 bases, and 16 bases stayed unmatched. From germline, CDR1 is GTSNPN and CDR2 SVGIG (reference sequence). The CDR3 length is 18 residues. Per the authors' pipeline: The authors estimated nucleated cell counts from reference gene primer amplification. TCRdb's table, derived via immunoSEQ multiplex PCR, lists solely in-frame clones and lacks some. The V and J calls and clone size were taken over from that table, and D and trimming were inferred from the DNA. Here the sample spans fewer than 300,000 clones, 80% to 90% being singletons. Seattle cases were enrolled at active infection and followed longitudinally.

The receptor's source is a woman aged 45-60 years with COVID-19, enrolled during active disease. The rearrangement uses TRBV30 and TRBJ2-5, with 11 positions matching TRBD2. The sample was peripheral blood. This chain's CDR3 is CAWSFTGLAGGRRETQYF. The CDR3 nucleotides are TGTGCCTGGAGTTTCACCGGGCTAGCGGGAGGTCGAAGGGAGACCCAGTACTTC.